The present T cell receptor (beta chain) was sequenced within a study of cytotoxic CD8 clonotypes in ibrutinib-treated CLL. Study at large: For this cohort, patients were around eleven relapsed/refractory and around 15 treatment-naive, while under 18 were IGHV unmutated. Response sampling came at median approximately a year of treatment, ranging roughly 6 to 36 months.

V dropped 5 bases and J dropped 0 bases, with 5 bases sitting between them. CDR1 and CDR2 from the germline V gene are SGHRS and YFSETQ. The CDR3 runs to 12 residues. The protocol was immunoSEQ multiplex PCR, while the TCRdb copy is restricted to in-frame clones and leaves out a portion. The repertoire holds approximately 330,000 clones, with around four fifths as singletons. Regarding the study as a whole: Public clonotypes, rarely seen, contracted or held steady on treatment. Before falling back toward baseline at progression, clonality had risen at the time of ibrutinib response.

Note on this clone: The antigen is not known.

The chain links TRBV5-1 to TRBJ2-5; D unresolved. The sequencing here drew on PBMCs, taken before ibrutinib treatment. The clonotype comes from a human donor with chronic lymphocytic leukemia. In nucleotides, the CDR3 is TGCGCCAGCAGGATGTACCAAGAGACCCAGTACTTC. Translating it yields CASRMYQETQYF.